This record looks at one TCR beta chain sequence and its context. The clone's antigen remains unknown. Base qualities are not at hand, and no much larger clone is one base apart. TCRbeta CDR3 regions were amplified from genomic DNA by means of the immunoSEQ Assay, a bias-controlled multiplex PCR. Under the source paper's analysis protocol: Nucleated cell counts per sample were estimated from amplification of reference gene primers within the assay. To quantify the absolute abundance of each unique TCRbeta CDR3 rearrangement, sequence reads were collapsed and filtered. For each sample, productive Simpson clonality was calculated by taking the square root of Simpson's diversity index across productive rearrangements. TCRdb retrieved this table from immuneACCESS and kept in-frame rearrangements only. Not all clones are present; in checked studies, unresolved V genes account for under half, and no reason is known for the remainder. V and J calls and clone size are copied from that table; D and trimming were computed from the DNA. The table for this sample lists approximately 120,000 clones; approximately 82% of them were counted only once. The top ten constitute 10% to 15% of the sample.

Collaborating institutions collected whole blood in K2EDTA tubes following their own protocols. For TCRbeta analysis, collaborators shipped samples in one of three forms: frozen whole blood, isolated PBMCs, or DNA extracted from either of those sample types. These data originate in a study of blood T cell repertoires in COVID-19 (TCRdb year 2020). Looking at the study overall: Samples from collaborators originated in the United States, Italy and Spain and spanned both the acute and convalescent phases of COVID-19. The material from the prospective study consisted of cDNA or gDNA derived from T cells, B-cell-depleted T cells, or PBMCs. Subjects who had been exposed to COVID-19, were actively infected with it, or had recovered from it provided the deeply sampled blood TCRbeta repertoires that made up the dataset. The repertoires were made available in a free public database intended to serve as a resource for research on the immune response to SARS-CoV-2. Samples were obtained from the ongoing ImmuneRACE study (first 160 participants) and from some 1,200 subjects provided by 6 global collaborators. The sample metadata nearly always contained a de-identified subject ID, COVID-19 status, age in years and sex. Where available, HLA class I and class II types were taken from metadata supplied by the sample provider and were not determined by assay-based typing.

Broader findings and caveats from the paper: The quantity of clinical and demographic metadata differed by source and by participant and was supplied without curation.

Germline trimming: 4 bases from V, 3 bases from J; junction bases outside gene matches: 8. CDR1 and CDR2 are read off the germline V gene as SGHAT and FQNNGV. The CDR3 has 16 amino acids, counting the end cysteine and phenylalanine. Only the CDR3 portion is preserved as DNA: 48 bases, with reading frame beginning at the first base. This chain joins TRBV11-2 to TRBJ1-4; 7 central bases correspond to TRBD1. The specimen sequenced was peripheral blood. The sequence came from a man aged 55 to 70 with acute or convalescent COVID-19. DNA sequence: TGTGCCAGCAGCTCAATCCGGGGACAGCCTAATGAAAAACTGTTTTTT. The encoded protein is CASSSIRGQPNEKLFF.